Each of the 9 T cell receptor beta chains below was sequenced from the same sample in a study of blood T cell repertoires in COVID-19. Method: immunoSEQ multiplex PCR; TCRdb's copy keeps in-frame clones and lacks some. The repertoire includes about 84,000 clones, 83% of them detected once, and 29% sits in the top ten. Sample: peripheral blood. The receptors derive from a woman over 75 with acute or convalescent COVID-19.

The CDR3 region is CASSPDRVTTEAFF. CDR3 coding DNA: TGCGCCAGCAGCCCGGACAGGGTCACCACTGAAGCTTTCTTT. The chain carries TRBV5-1 and TRBJ1-1; 8 nucleotides align to TRBD1. J gave up 4 bases and V 4 bases, and 6 bases lay outside the gene matches. The CDR3 is 14 residues long. The germline CDR1 and CDR2 sequences are SGHRS and YFSETQ. Full variable domain (remainder filled in from reference TRBV5-1 and TRBJ1-1): KAGVTQTPRYLIKTRGQQVTLSCSPISGHRSVSWYQQTPGQGLQFLFEYFSETQRNKGNFPGRFSGRQFSNSRSEMNVSTLELGDSALYLCASSPDRVTTEAFFGQGTRLTVV.

The rearrangement links TRBV7-9 to TRBJ2-1, with 7 bases matching TRBD1. This CDR3 is 13 amino acids long. Trimming cost V 5 bases and J 9 bases; bases outside gene matches: 7. Germline assignment: CDR1 SEHNR and CDR2 FQNEAQ (reference sequence). In DNA, the CDR3 is TGTGCCAGCAGCGGATACAGGGGCGGTGAGCAGTTCTTC. It codes for CASSGYRGGEQFF. The full variable domain, its missing parts supplied by reference TRBV7-9 and TRBJ2-1, is DTGVSQNPRHKITKRGQNVTFRCDPISEHNRLYWYRQTLGQGPEFLTYFQNEAQLEKSRLLSDRFSAERPKGSFSTLEIQRTEQGDSAMYLCASSGYRGGEQFFGPGTRLTVL.

The chain links TRBV19 to TRBJ2-7, with D perhaps matching TRBD2 (7 bases). Germline CDR1 reads LNHDA; CDR2 reads SQIVND (reference sequence). Trimming pared 4 bases from V and 3 bases from J, leaving 13 bases between. CDR3 length: 14 amino acids. The CDR3: CASSKGGGLYEQYF. Here the CDR3 DNA reads TGTGCCAGTAGTAAGGGGGGGGGCCTCTACGAGCAGTACTTC.

This chain uses TRBV5-6 with TRBJ2-7; TRBD1 agrees at 9 bases. The CDR3 sequence is 16 residues long. V was pared by 1 base and J by 3 bases, with 8 bases of the junction left unmatched. CDR1 and CDR2 from the germline V gene are SGHDT and YYEEEE. For the CDR3, the DNA is TGTGCCAGCAGCTTGATTGGGACAGGGCAATACTACGAGCAGTACTTC. It specifies CASSLIGTGQYYEQYF.

J is TRBJ1-1 and V is TRBV5-1; D perhaps matches TRBD1 (5 bases). The V gene lost 2 bases and the J gene lost 1 base, with 9 bases spanning the gap. Germline CDR1 reads SGHRS; CDR2 reads YFSETQ. This CDR3 is built from 14 residues. CDR3 residues: CASSLQVANTEAFF. In DNA form, the CDR3 reads TGCGCCAGCAGCTTACAGGTGGCGAACACTGAAGCTTTCTTT.

This chain joins TRBV11-3 and TRBJ2-2; 8 nucleotides agree with TRBD1. V was pared by 0 bases and J by 5 bases, with 8 bases of the junction left unmatched. This CDR3 has 17 amino acids. The germline V gene has CDR1 SGHNT and CDR2 YENEEA. CDR3 region: CASSLDKPTGVTGELFF. The CDR3 nucleotides read TGTGCCAGCAGCTTAGATAAACCGACAGGGGTAACCGGGGAGCTGTTTTTT.

The chain employs TRBV7-2 and TRBJ2-1; TRBD2 matches at 15 bases. This CDR3 has 15 amino acids. V dropped 5 bases and J dropped 6; count of bases not matched to a gene: 2. Germline assignment: CDR1 SGHTA and CDR2 FQGNSA. The CDR3 region is CASSGGLAGGNEQFF. The CDR3 nucleotides read TGTGCCAGCAGCGGGGGACTAGCGGGGGGCAATGAGCAGTTCTTC.

Concerning this clone: This same CDR3 is encoded by further DNA sequences in the sample. The J gene is TRBJ1-6, the V gene TRBV6-5, with TRBD1 matching over 8 bases. The CDR3 spans 15 residues. The J segment lost 6 bases and the V segment lost 4 bases, leaving 5 bases of the junction unmatched. From germline, CDR1 is MNHEY and CDR2 SVGAGI. The CDR3 spells CASSSLQGANSPLHF. CDR3 bases: TGTGCCAGCAGTTCGTTGCAGGGGGCTAATTCACCCCTCCACTTT.

The chain carries TRBV11-2 and TRBJ2-7; D is possibly TRBD1 (6 bases). V lost 3 bases and J lost 2, with 14 bases in between. Germline assignment: CDR1 SGHAT and CDR2 FQNNGV. CDR3 length: 15 amino acids. The CDR3 reads CASSFIGDTTYEQYF. CDR3 nucleotides: TGTGCCAGCAGCTTTATAGGGGACACCACCTACGAGCAGTACTTC. Filled out from reference TRBV11-2 and TRBJ2-7, the complete variable domain reads EAGVAQSPRYKIIEKRQSVAFWCNPISGHATLYWYQQILGQGPKLLIQFQNNGVVDDSQLPKDRFSAERLKGVDSTLKIQPAKLEDSAVYLCASSFIGDTTYEQYFGPGTRLTVT.